A single sample is the source of the 2 T cell receptor beta chains below, sequenced in a study of T cell changes during pregnancy in multiple sclerosis. Clones were sequenced by immunoSEQ multiplex PCR, and TCRdb holds only the in-frame ones, with some missing. This sample yields more than 90,000 clones, of which under 95% are seen a single time; more than 1.5% belongs to the top ten. This specimen was peripheral blood, taken in the first trimester of pregnancy. These receptors were obtained from a female donor with multiple sclerosis, enrolled in a pregnancy study.

The V call is TRBV27, the J call TRBJ1-5; a possible D gene is TRBD1 (5 bases). V gave up 8 bases and J gave up 6 bases, with 17 bases separating them. The CDR3 extends over 14 amino acids. Germline assignment: CDR1 MNHEY and CDR2 SMNVEV (reference sequence). CDR3 coding DNA: TGTGCCAGCTCCAGCGGGACCGGGGGTCAGCCCCAGCATTTT. The encoded protein is CASSSGTGGQPQHF.

The V call is TRBV5-1, the J call TRBJ2-1; 7 bases are shared with TRBD1. Trimming cost V 4 bases and J 3 bases; bases outside gene matches: 7. This CDR3 is 15 amino acids long. CDR1 and CDR2 (germline): SGHRS, YFSETQ. CDR3 bases: TGCGCCAGCAGCCCGACAGGGAATCGCTACAATGAGCAGTTCTTC. Translated, it gives CASSPTGNRYNEQFF.